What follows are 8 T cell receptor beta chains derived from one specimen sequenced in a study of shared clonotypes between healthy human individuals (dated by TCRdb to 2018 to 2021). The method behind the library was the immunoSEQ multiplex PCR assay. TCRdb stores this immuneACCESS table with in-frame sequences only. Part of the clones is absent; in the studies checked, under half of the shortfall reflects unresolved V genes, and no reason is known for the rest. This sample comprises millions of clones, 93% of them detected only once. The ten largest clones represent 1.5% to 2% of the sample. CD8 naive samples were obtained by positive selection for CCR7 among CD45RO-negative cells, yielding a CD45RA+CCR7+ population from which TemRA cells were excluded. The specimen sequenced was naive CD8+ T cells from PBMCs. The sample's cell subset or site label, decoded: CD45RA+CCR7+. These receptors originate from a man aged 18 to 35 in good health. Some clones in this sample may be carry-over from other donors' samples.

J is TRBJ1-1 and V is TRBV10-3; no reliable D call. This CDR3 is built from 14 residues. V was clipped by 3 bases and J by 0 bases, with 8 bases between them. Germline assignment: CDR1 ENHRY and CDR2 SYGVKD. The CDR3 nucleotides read TGTGCCATCAGTGAAGGATTCATGAACACTGAAGCTTTCTTT. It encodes CAISEGFMNTEAFF.

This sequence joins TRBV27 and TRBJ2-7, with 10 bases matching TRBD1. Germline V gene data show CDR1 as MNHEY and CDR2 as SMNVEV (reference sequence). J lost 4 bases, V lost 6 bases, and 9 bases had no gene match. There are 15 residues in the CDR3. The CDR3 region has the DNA TGTGCCAGCAGGGATCCAGGGACAGGGGTATACGAGCAGTACTTC. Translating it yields CASRDPGTGVYEQYF.

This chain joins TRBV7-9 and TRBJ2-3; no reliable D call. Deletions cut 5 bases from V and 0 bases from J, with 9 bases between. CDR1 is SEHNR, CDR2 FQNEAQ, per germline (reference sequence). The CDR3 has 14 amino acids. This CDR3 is CASSAHDSTDTQYF. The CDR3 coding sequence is TGTGCCAGCAGCGCGCATGACAGCACAGATACGCAGTATTTT.

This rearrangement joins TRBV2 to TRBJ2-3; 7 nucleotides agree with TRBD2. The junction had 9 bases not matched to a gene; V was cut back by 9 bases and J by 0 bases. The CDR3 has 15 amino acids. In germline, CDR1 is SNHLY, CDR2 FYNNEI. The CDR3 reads CASPLPGLSTDTQYF. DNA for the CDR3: TGTGCCAGTCCCTTGCCGGGACTAAGCACAGATACGCAGTATTTT. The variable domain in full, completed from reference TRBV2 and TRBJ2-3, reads EPEVTQTPSHQVTQMGQEVILRCVPISNHLYFYWYRQILGQKVEFLVSFYNNEISEKSEIFDDQFSVERPDGSNFTLKIRSTKLEDSAMYFCASPLPGLSTDTQYFGPGTRLTVL.

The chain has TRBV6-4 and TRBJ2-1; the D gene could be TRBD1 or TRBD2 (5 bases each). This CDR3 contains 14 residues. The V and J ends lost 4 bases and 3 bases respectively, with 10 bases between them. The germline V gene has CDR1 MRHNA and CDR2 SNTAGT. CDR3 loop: CASSVGENYNEQFF. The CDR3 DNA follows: TGTGCCAGCAGTGTGGGGGAGAACTACAATGAGCAGTTCTTC.

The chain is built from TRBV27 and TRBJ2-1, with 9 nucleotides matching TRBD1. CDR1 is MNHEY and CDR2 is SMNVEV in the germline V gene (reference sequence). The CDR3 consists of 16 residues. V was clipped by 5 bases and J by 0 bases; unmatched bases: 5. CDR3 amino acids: CASSAGTGSSYNEQFF. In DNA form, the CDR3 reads TGTGCCAGCAGTGCAGGGACAGGGAGCTCCTACAATGAGCAGTTCTTC.

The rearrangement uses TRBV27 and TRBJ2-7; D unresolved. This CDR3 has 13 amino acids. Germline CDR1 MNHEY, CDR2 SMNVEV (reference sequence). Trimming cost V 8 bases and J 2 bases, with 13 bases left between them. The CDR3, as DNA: TGTGCCAGCGCTACTAAGGGCACCTACGAGCAGTACTTC. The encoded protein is CASATKGTYEQYF.

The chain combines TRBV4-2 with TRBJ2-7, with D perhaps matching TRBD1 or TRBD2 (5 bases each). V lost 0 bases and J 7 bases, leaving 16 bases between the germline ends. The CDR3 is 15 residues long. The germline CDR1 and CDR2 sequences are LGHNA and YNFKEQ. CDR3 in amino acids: CASSQDSLRGIEQYF. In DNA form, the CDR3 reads TGTGCCAGCAGCCAAGATAGTCTGAGGGGTATTGAGCAGTACTTC.